A selection of T cell receptor beta chains follows, all from one sample in a study of blood T cell repertoires in COVID-19. Sequencing used immunoSEQ multiplex PCR; TCRdb keeps in-frame clones, though not all of them. Among approximately 170,000 clones listed, less than 85% were seen once. Sequenced: peripheral blood. These receptors came from a woman of 80 years or more with active or convalescent COVID-19. The CDR3 runs from the conserved cysteine through the conserved F or W. The D gene is left open where the match is weak. Where a row states a size, it is once, few, many or the class of an expanded clone; other rows omit it.

15,TRBD1,TRBJ2-5,once,TRBV7-8,CASRIRQGVEETQYF,TGTGCCAGCAGGATCAGACAGGGAGTCGAGGAGACCCAGTACTTC
16,.,TRBJ2-3,.,TRBV3-1/TRBV3-2,CASSSGGTYVTDTQYF,TGTGCCAGCAGCAGCGGCGGGACTTATGTTACAGATACGCAGTATTTT
14,TRBD1,TRBJ2-2,.,TRBV28,CASTRDRAAGELFF,TGTGCCAGCACCAGAGACAGGGCCGCCGGGGAGCTGTTTTTT
17,TRBD1,TRBJ1-5,.,TRBV4-1,CASSLNVQGAGNQPQHF,TGCGCCAGCAGTTTAAACGTGCAGGGGGCCGGCAATCAGCCCCAGCATTTT
18,.,TRBJ1-6,.,TRBV6-2/TRBV6-3,CASSYSSTRSSYNSPLHF,TGTGCCAGCAGTTACTCGTCCACCCGGAGCTCCTATAATTCACCCCTCCACTTT
16,TRBD2,TRBJ2-1,.,TRBV5-1,CASSLGLAGIYNEQFF,TGCGCCAGCAGCTTGGGGCTAGCGGGAATCTACAATGAGCAGTTCTTC
13,TRBD1,TRBJ1-2,.,TRBV6-5,CASRPGQGGGYTF,TGTGCCAGCAGACCCGGACAGGGAGGGGGCTACACCTTC
14,.,TRBJ2-2,.,TRBV27,CASSGGAFTGELFF,TGTGCCAGCAGTGGGGGGGCATTTACCGGGGAGCTGTTTTTT
16,.,TRBJ1-4,.,TRBV5-1,CASSPLGGSANEKLFF,TGCGCCAGCAGCCCCCTCGGGGGATCGGCTAATGAAAAACTGTTTTTT
13,.,TRBJ1-5,.,TRBV19,CASSEGLNQPQHF,TGTGCCAGTAGCGAGGGATTGAATCAGCCCCAGCATTTT
16,.,TRBJ2-5,.,TRBV5-4,CASSQEWELGRETQYF,TGTGCCAGCAGTCAAGAGTGGGAGCTGGGAAGGGAGACCCAGTACTTC
14,.,TRBJ2-3,.,TRBV7-2,CASSFSRSTDTQYF,TGTGCCAGCAGCTTCTCCCGGAGCACAGATACGCAGTATTTT
13,.,TRBJ2-7,.,TRBV5-6,CASSGTGPHEQYF,TGTGCCAGCAGCGGCACAGGGCCCCACGAGCAGTACTTC
17,TRBD1,TRBJ2-3,.,TRBV27,CASSLNGGQGVQDTQYF,TGTGCCAGCAGTCTCAATGGCGGACAGGGGGTTCAAGATACGCAGTATTTT
14,TRBD1,TRBJ2-1,few,TRBV5-1,CASSLDRENYEQFF,TGCGCCAGCAGCTTAGACAGGGAGAATTATGAGCAGTTCTTC
12,.,TRBJ1-3,.,TRBV29-1,CSFQGSGNTIYF,TGCAGCTTTCAGGGCTCTGGAAACACCATATATTTT
14,TRBD1,TRBJ1-4,.,TRBV2,CASSEVRQGEKLFF,TGTGCCAGCAGTGAAGTCCGACAGGGGGAAAAACTGTTTTTT
15,.,TRBJ2-7,.,TRBV11-2,CASSFGGGQIYEQYF,TGTGCCAGCAGCTTCGGGGGGGGACAGATCTACGAGCAGTACTTC
18,TRBD1,TRBJ2-7,.,TRBV27,CASSFNRGSVSPYAEQYF,TGTGCCAGCAGTTTCAACAGGGGCAGCGTCTCCCCCTATGCCGAGCAGTACTTC
15,.,TRBJ2-2,.,TRBV14,CASSQERVNTGELFF,TGTGCCAGCAGCCAAGAGCGGGTAAACACCGGGGAGCTGTTTTTT
13,.,TRBJ1-4,.,TRBV5-1,CASKGAENEKLFF,TGCGCCAGCAAAGGGGCTGAGAATGAAAAACTGTTTTTT
15,TRBD1,TRBJ2-3,.,TRBV5-1,CASRLGQGRTDTQYF,TGCGCCAGCAGATTGGGACAGGGGCGCACAGATACGCAGTATTTT
15,.,TRBJ2-7,.,TRBV10-3,CAISEALGLSYEQYF,TGTGCCATCAGTGAGGCCCTGGGACTTAGCTACGAGCAGTACTTC
13,TRBD1,TRBJ1-5,.,TRBV19,CASSQGGNQPQHF,TGTGCCAGTAGTCAGGGGGGCAATCAGCCCCAGCATTTT
22,.,TRBJ2-7,few,TRBV23-1,CASSQSRYGSTVPLPSVYEQYF,TGCGCCAGTTCGCAATCTCGGTACGGGTCTACCGTACCGTTGCCGTCTGTTTACGAGCAGTACTTC
15,.,TRBJ1-4,.,TRBV5-1,CASSIQGSTNEKLFF,TGCGCCAGCAGCATACAGGGTTCAACTAATGAAAAACTGTTTTTT
15,TRBD2,TRBJ2-5,.,TRBV28,CASSSPAGNQETQYF,TGTGCCAGCAGTTCGCCAGCGGGGAACCAAGAGACCCAGTACTTC
13,.,TRBJ1-6,.,TRBV7-6,CASRDIKNSPLHF,TGTGCCAGCAGGGACATTAAGAATTCACCCCTCCACTTT
14,.,TRBJ2-5,.,TRBV25-1,CASSEPGGGETQYF,TGTGCCAGCAGTGAGCCGGGTGGCGGAGAGACCCAGTACTTC
13,.,TRBJ1-1,.,TRBV6-5,CASMPQANTEAFF,TGTGCCAGCATGCCACAGGCGAACACTGAAGCTTTCTTT
14,.,TRBJ1-4,.,TRBV5-4,CASSRGLDNEKLFF,TGTGCCAGCAGCCGGGGACTCGATAATGAAAAACTGTTTTTT
11,.,TRBJ1-2,.,TRBV30,CAWAGNYGYTF,TGTGCCTGGGCAGGGAACTATGGCTACACCTTC
16,.,TRBJ2-2,.,TRBV5-1,CASSLAGGISSGELFF,TGCGCCAGCAGCTTGGCCGGCGGGATATCTTCCGGGGAGCTGTTTTTT
14,TRBD2,TRBJ2-3,.,TRBV7-3,CASSSGGGLDTQYF,TGTGCCAGCAGCTCCGGCGGGGGGTTAGATACGCAGTATTTT
16,TRBD2,TRBJ2-3,.,TRBV5-1,CASSLVAGVPTDTQYF,TGCGCCAGCAGCTTGGTAGCGGGAGTCCCCACAGATACGCAGTATTTT
16,.,TRBJ1-5,.,TRBV6-5,CASSYSIAGGNQPQHF,TGTGCCAGCAGTTACTCGATCGCGGGGGGCAATCAGCCCCAGCATTTT
18,TRBD2,TRBJ2-3,.,TRBV5-5,CASSPGLAGGPLTDTQYF,TGTGCCAGCAGCCCGGGGTTAGCGGGAGGGCCCCTCACAGATACGCAGTATTTT
12,TRBD2,TRBJ2-1,.,TRBV7-2,CASSFLAAEQFF,TGTGCCAGCAGCTTCCTAGCGGCTGAGCAGTTCTTC
13,.,TRBJ1-3,.,TRBV5-4,CASSSVSGNTIYF,TGTGCCAGCAGCTCGGTATCTGGAAACACCATATATTTT
14,TRBD1,TRBJ2-2,.,TRBV28,CASFGQGFTGELFF,TGTGCCAGCTTCGGACAGGGATTCACCGGGGAGCTGTTTTTT
14,.,TRBJ2-1,.,TRBV7-3,CASSLMGGYNEQFF,TGTGCCAGCAGCTTAATGGGGGGCTACAATGAGCAGTTCTTC
17,.,TRBJ1-6,.,TRBV18,CASSPDFNRGNNSPLHF,TGTGCCAGCTCACCCGATTTTAATCGGGGAAATAATTCACCCCTCCACTTT
16,TRBD2,TRBJ2-1,.,TRBV4-1,CASSQVGSGREGEQFF,TGCGCCAGCAGCCAAGTGGGTAGCGGGAGGGAGGGTGAGCAGTTCTTC
14,.,TRBJ1-2,.,TRBV15,CATSRDQGTYGYTF,TGTGCCACCAGCAGAGATCAGGGAACCTATGGCTACACCTTC
15,TRBD2,TRBJ2-7,once,TRBV5-1,CASRAGTSSPYEQYF,TGCGCCAGCAGAGCCGGGACTAGTTCCCCCTACGAGCAGTACTTC
15,TRBD1,TRBJ1-1,.,TRBV6-5,CASSYSTGVGTEAFF,TGTGCCAGCAGTTACTCGACAGGGGTCGGGACTGAAGCTTTCTTT
14,TRBD1,TRBJ1-2,.,TRBV9,CASVRTGASYGYTF,TGTGCCAGCGTACGGACAGGAGCCTCCTATGGCTACACCTTC
15,.,TRBJ1-4,.,TRBV28,CASSRGRLPNEKLFF,TGTGCCAGCAGTCGGGGAAGGCTGCCTAATGAAAAACTGTTTTTT
15,TRBD1,TRBJ1-5,once,TRBV19,CASSSRQGLNQPQHF,TGTGCCAGTAGTTCCCGACAGGGCCTCAATCAGCCCCAGCATTTT
13,.,TRBJ1-1,.,TRBV7-3,CASSYGANTEAFF,TGTGCCAGCAGTTATGGAGCGAACACTGAAGCTTTCTTT
14,TRBD2,TRBJ2-7,.,TRBV6-6,CASSFQREGYEQYF,TGTGCCAGCAGTTTCCAGCGGGAGGGGTACGAGCAGTACTTC
14,.,TRBJ1-1,.,TRBV6-5,CASRRGTGNTEAFF,TGTGCCAGCAGGAGGGGGACGGGGAACACTGAAGCTTTCTTT
19,.,TRBJ2-7,once,TRBV6-1,CASSERGTDRTSWAYEQYF,TGTGCCAGCAGTGAAAGGGGGACAGATCGGACTAGCTGGGCCTACGAGCAGTACTTC
12,.,TRBJ1-1,.,TRBV4-2,CASSQWGHEAFF,TGTGCCAGCAGCCAGTGGGGACACGAAGCTTTCTTT
17,TRBD2,TRBJ2-1,.,TRBV7-6,CASSLDLAESSYNEQFF,TGTGCCAGCAGCTTAGACCTAGCGGAGAGCTCCTACAATGAGCAGTTCTTC
16,.,TRBJ1-6,.,TRBV4-1,CASSQAGFSYNSPLHF,TGCGCCAGCAGCCAAGCGGGGTTCTCCTATAATTCACCCCTCCACTTT
15,TRBD2,TRBJ2-5,.,TRBV28,CASSLRGGWQETQYF,TGTGCCAGCAGTTTACGGGGGGGCTGGCAAGAGACCCAGTACTTC
16,TRBD1,TRBJ2-1,.,TRBV5-1,CASSLAGTGLHNEQFF,TGCGCCAGCAGCTTGGCCGGGACAGGGTTACACAATGAGCAGTTCTTC